The table lists the clone carrying this T cell receptor beta chain with many counts. The CDR3 length is 16 residues. The V and J ends lost 0 bases and 4 bases respectively, with 14 bases between them. CDR1 is SGHRS and CDR2 is YFSETQ in the germline V gene. The data originate from a study of prognosis after radiotherapy for stage I lung cancer. It was by two-round multiplex PCR that TCR beta CDR3 was amplified from genomic DNA. Primers (each specific to one TRBV or TRBJ gene) were used in first-round PCR. TCRdb used MiXCR to reprocess the multiplex PCR reads, holding one entry per CDR3 protein. This sample has nearly 20,000 distinct CDR3 sequences, with around 24% found just once.

The receptor was isolated from a donor aged 50 or older with non-small cell lung cancer. The chain couples TRBV5-1 to TRBJ1-5, with a tentative D call TRBD1 (5 bases). The sample consisted of PBMCs, taken before or after stereotactic body radiation therapy (not recorded which). This CDR3 reads CASSLGGQGENQPQHF. The CDR3 nucleotides read TGCGCCAGCAGCTTGGGAGGGCAGGGAGAAAATCAGCCCCAGCATTTT.